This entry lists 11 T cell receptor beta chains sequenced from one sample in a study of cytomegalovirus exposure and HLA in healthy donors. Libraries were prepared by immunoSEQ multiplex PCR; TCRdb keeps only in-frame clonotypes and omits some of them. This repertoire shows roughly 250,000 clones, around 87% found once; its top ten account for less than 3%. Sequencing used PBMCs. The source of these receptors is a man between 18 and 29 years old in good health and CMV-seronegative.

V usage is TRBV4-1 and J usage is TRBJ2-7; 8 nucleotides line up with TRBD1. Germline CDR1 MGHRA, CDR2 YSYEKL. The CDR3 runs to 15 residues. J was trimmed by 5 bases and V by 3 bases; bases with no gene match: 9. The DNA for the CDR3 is TGCGCCAGCAGCCAGGGGGGCAGGGGGCACCACGAGCAGTACTTC. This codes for CASSQGGRGHHEQYF.

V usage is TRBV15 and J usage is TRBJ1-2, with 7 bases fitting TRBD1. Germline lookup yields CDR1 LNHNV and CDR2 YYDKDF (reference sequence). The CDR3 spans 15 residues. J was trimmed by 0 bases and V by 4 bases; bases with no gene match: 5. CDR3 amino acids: CATSTRTGANYGYTF. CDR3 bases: TGTGCCACCAGCACCCGGACAGGAGCTAACTATGGCTACACCTTC.

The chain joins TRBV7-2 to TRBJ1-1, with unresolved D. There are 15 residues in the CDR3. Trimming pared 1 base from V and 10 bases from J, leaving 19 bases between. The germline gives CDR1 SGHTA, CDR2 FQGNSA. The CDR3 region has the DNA TGTGCCAGCAGCTTAGTAGCCGCGAGAGGGAGTCGAGCTTTCTTT. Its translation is CASSLVAARGSRAFF.

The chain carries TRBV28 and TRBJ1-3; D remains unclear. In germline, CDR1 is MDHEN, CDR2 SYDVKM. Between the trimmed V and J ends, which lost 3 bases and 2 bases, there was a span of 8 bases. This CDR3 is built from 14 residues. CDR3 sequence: CASSFATTGNTIYF. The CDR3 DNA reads TGTGCCAGCAGTTTCGCCACAACTGGAAACACCATATATTTT.

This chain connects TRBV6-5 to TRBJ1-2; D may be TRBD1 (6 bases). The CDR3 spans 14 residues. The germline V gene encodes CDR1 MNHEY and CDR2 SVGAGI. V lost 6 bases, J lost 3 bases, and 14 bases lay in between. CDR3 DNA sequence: TGTGCCAGCAGCCGGACAGAACAGCACTATGGCTACACCTTC. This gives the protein CASSRTEQHYGYTF.

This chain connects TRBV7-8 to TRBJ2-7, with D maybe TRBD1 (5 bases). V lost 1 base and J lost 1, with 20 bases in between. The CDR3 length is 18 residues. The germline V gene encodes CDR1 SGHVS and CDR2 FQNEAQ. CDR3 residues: CASSLGEDTLAHSYEQYF. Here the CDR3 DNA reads TGTGCCAGCAGCTTAGGAGAGGACACCTTAGCCCATTCCTACGAGCAGTACTTC.

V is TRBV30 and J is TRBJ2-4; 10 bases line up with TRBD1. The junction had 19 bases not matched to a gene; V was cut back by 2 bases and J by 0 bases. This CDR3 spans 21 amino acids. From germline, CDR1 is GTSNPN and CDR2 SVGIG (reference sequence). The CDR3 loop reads CAWSKIGRDRGRHSAKNIQYF. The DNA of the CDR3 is TGTGCCTGGAGTAAAATAGGGAGGGACAGGGGAAGGCATTCAGCCAAAAACATTCAGTACTTC.

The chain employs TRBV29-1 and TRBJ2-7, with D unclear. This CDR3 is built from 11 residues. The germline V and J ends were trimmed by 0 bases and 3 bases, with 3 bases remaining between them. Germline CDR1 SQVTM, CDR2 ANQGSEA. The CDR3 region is CSVEDHYEQYF. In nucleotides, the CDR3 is TGCAGCGTTGAAGACCACTACGAGCAGTACTTC.

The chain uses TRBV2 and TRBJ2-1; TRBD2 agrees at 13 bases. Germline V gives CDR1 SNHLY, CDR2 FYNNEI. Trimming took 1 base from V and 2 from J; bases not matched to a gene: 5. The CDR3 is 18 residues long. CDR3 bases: TGTGCCAGCAGTGAAGGGACTAGCGGGAGAGGGGCCTACAATGAGCAGTTCTTC. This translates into CASSEGTSGRGAYNEQFF.

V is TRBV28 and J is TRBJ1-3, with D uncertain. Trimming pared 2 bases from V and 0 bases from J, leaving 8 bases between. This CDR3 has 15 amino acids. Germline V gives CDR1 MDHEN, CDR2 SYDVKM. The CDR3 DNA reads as TGTGCCAGCAGTTTACCGGGGTCCTCTGGAAACACCATATATTTT. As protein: CASSLPGSSGNTIYF. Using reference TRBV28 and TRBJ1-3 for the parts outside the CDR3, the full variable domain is DVKVTQSSRYLVKRTGEKVFLECVQDMDHENMFWYRQDPGLGLRLIYFSYDVKMKEKGDIPEGYSVSREKKERFSLILESASTNQTSMYLCASSLPGSSGNTIYFGEGSWLTVV.

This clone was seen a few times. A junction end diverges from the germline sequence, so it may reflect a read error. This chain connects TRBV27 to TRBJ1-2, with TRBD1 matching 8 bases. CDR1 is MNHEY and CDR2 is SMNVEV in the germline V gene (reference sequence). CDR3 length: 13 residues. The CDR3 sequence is CASSNYPPGQASF. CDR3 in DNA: TGTGCCAGCAGCAACTACCCTCCGGGACAGGCCAGTTTC.